This TCR beta chain was found in a study of cytomegalovirus exposure and HLA in healthy donors. Study-wide results and caveats: CMV antigen specificity of a few CMV-associated chains was confirmed in vitro.

The study drew the donors from its 120-subject validation cohort, separate from the roughly 710-subject first cohort. Sequencing used immunoSEQ multiplex PCR; TCRdb keeps in-frame clones, though not all of them. The table includes about 150,000 clones, approximately 86% detected once. A few counts support this clone. Its cognate antigen is unknown. The clonotype comes from a young man in good health and CMV-seropositive. Material: PBMCs.

CDR3 DNA: TGCGCCAGCAGTGCAGGGAATCACACCGGGGAGCTGTTTTTT. This sequence encodes CASSAGNHTGELFF. The chain uses TRBV10-1 and TRBJ2-2, with D possibly being TRBD1 (5 bases). Looked up from germline, CDR1 is WNHNN and CDR2 is SYGVQD (reference sequence). The CDR3 runs 14 residues. With 4 bases removed from V and 3 bases from J, the gap between germline ends came to 9 bases.